This T cell receptor beta chain was sequenced during a study of CD8 T cells in ankylosing spondylitis. Points from the study as a whole: What appeared characteristic of ankylosing spondylitis blood was a TCR beta motif of eight highly homologous variants. Matched ankylosing spondylitis synovial fluid reportedly contained a significantly enriched population of disease-linked clones. Reactive arthritis synovial fluid and blood previously showed some of these motif variants. Clones that were linked to disease were CD8+ and were relatively rare in peripheral blood.

Using quantitative 5'-RACE with molecular barcodes, the authors made TCR beta libraries. TCRdb re-derived calls from the 5' RACE reads in MiXCR, one entry per CDR3 protein. This sample has fewer than 250,000 distinct CDR3 sequences, with about 18% found just once. The germline V gene encodes CDR1 SQVTM and CDR2 ANQGSEA. With 8 bases removed from V and 2 bases from J, the gap between germline ends came to 12 bases. The CDR3 loop spans 13 amino acids. This clonotype has a count of ten or more. Its specificity is not known. The sequence came from a male donor with ankylosing spondylitis. The chain couples TRBV29-1 to TRBJ2-2; D is uncertain. Sequencing was performed on blood, either unsorted or a sorted T cell fraction (not recorded which). The CDR3 loop is CSFRTYNTGELFF. The CDR3, as DNA: TGCAGCTTTCGGACCTACAACACCGGGGAGCTGTTTTTT.